Below are 26 T cell receptor beta chains sequenced from a single sample in a study of T cell repertoires in cytomegalovirus infection. Using its own MiXCR run on the reads, TCRdb lists one record per CDR3 protein. The table has fewer than 350,000 distinct CDR3 sequences, almost 30% seen once. No antigens are known for them. This specimen was cultured PBMCs, taken from culture after CMV antigen stimulation. The receptors were sampled from a human donor in good health (CMV status not recorded). Some clones in this sample may be carry-over from other donors' samples.

The rearrangement links TRBV5-1 to TRBJ2-3; a weak D match, TRBD1 (5 bases). V was clipped by 5 bases and J by 6 bases, with 19 bases between them. The germline CDR1 and CDR2 sequences are SGHRS and YFSETQ. The length of the CDR3 is 15 residues. CDR3 in amino acids: CASRAGQGPMDTQYF. CDR3 in DNA: TGCGCCAGCAGGGCAGGACAAGGCCCGATGGATACGCAGTATTTT. Drawing the rest from reference TRBV5-1 and TRBJ2-3, the complete variable domain is KAGVTQTPRYLIKTRGQQVTLSCSPISGHRSVSWYQQTPGQGLQFLFEYFSETQRNKGNFPGRFSGRQFSNSRSEMNVSTLELGDSALYLCASRAGQGPMDTQYFGPGTRLTVL.

This rearrangement joins TRBV5-1 to TRBJ2-2; a possible D gene is TRBD1 (6 bases). V was clipped by 7 bases and J by 3 bases, with 13 bases between them. The CDR3 has 14 amino acids. The germline V gene has CDR1 SGHRS and CDR2 YFSETQ. Here the CDR3 DNA reads TGCGCCAGCTCTCTAGAGGGGGACACCGGGGAGCTGTTTTTT. Amino acid sequence: CASSLEGDTGELFF.

This clonotype was observed a handful of times. The chain joins TRBV6-1 to TRBJ1-5; D gene ambiguous. V lost 3 bases to trimming and J lost 5 bases, with 2 bases between them. The CDR3 extends over 11 amino acids. Germline loops: CDR1 MNHNS, CDR2 SASEGT. The CDR3, as DNA: TGTGCCAGCAGTGACGATCAGCCCCAGCATTTT. Translated, it gives CASSDDQPQHF.

The J gene is TRBJ2-2, the V gene TRBV7-3; 9 bases are shared with TRBD1. Unmatched junction bases numbered 6, after V lost 4 bases and J lost 0 bases. The length of the CDR3 is 17 residues. CDR1 and CDR2 from the germline V gene are SGHTA and FQGTGA. The CDR3 DNA is TGTGCCAGCAGCTCGCCGGGACAGGGCGCGAACACCGGGGAGCTGTTTTTT. This encodes CASSSPGQGANTGELFF.

This chain links TRBV6-1 with TRBJ2-7; TRBD2 might be the D (6 bases). With 8 bases removed from V and 0 bases from J, the gap between germline ends came to 17 bases. The germline gives CDR1 MNHNS, CDR2 SASEGT. This CDR3 has 15 residues. CDR3 DNA: TGTGCCAGCGGGGGGATAGCGGCAATCTCCTACGAGCAGTACTTC. This encodes CASGGIAAISYEQYF.

This clonotype has just a few counts. A much larger clone sits a single nucleotide away, making a read error possible. The chain has TRBV20-1 and TRBJ1-5; D is possibly TRBD1 (5 bases). CDR1 DFQATT and CDR2 SNEGSKA come from the germline V gene (reference sequence). The CDR3 extends over 14 amino acids. V was pared by 5 bases and J by 0 bases, with 11 bases between. CDR3 protein: CSAWAGHSNQPQHF. The CDR3 DNA follows: TGCAGTGCTTGGGCAGGGCATAGCAATCAGCCCCAGCATTTT.

This clonotype showed up just a few times. V gene TRBV6-1 combines with J gene TRBJ2-7; D may be TRBD2 (6 bases). Germline V gene data show CDR1 as MNHNS and CDR2 as SASEGT. This CDR3 is 15 amino acids long. V was clipped by 2 bases and J by 11 bases, with 22 bases between them. The chain's CDR3 is CASSELGGAPFGKYF. The CDR3 nucleotides are TGTGCCAGCAGTGAATTGGGCGGGGCCCCCTTCGGGAAGTACTTC.

This clonotype appeared a few times. The V gene is TRBV6-1, the J gene TRBJ1-5, with TRBD1 matching 7 bases. CDR3 length: 15 residues. Trimming cost V 6 bases and J 4 bases; bases outside gene matches: 9. CDR1 is MNHNS and CDR2 is SASEGT in the germline V gene. CDR3 nucleotide sequence: TGTGCCAGCAGCCCCGAAGGGGGCCGTAATCAGCCCCAGCATTTT. This codes for CASSPEGGRNQPQHF.

The chain is built from TRBV19 and TRBJ1-1; tentatively, D is TRBD1 (5 bases). The CDR3 is 13 amino acids. V dropped 5 bases and J dropped 7 bases, with 14 bases sitting between them. The germline gives CDR1 LNHDA, CDR2 SQIVND (reference sequence). CDR3 region: CASSGWTNLEAFF. As DNA, the CDR3 is TGTGCCAGTAGTGGCTGGACAAATCTTGAAGCTTTCTTT.

In its sample, this clonotype was seen a few times. The genes are TRBV20-1 and TRBJ2-2, with D uncertain. This CDR3 contains 13 residues. Germline-derived CDR1 and CDR2 are DFQATT and SNEGSKA (reference sequence). V lost 6 bases, J lost 1 base, and 9 bases lay in between. The CDR3 sequence: CSARRKNTGELFF. The CDR3 DNA sequence: TGCAGTGCGAGAAGGAAGAACACCGGGGAGCTGTTTTTT.

This clonotype was observed a handful of times. The chain employs TRBV5-1 and TRBJ2-3; 9 nucleotides line up with TRBD2. In germline, CDR1 is SGHRS, CDR2 YFSETQ. V gave up 1 base and J gave up 2 bases; unmatched junction bases: 8. The CDR3 consists of 17 residues. In DNA, the CDR3 is TGCGCCAGCAGCTTGTCGGTAGCGGGAGACACCACAGATACGCAGTATTTT. Residues: CASSLSVAGDTTDTQYF. The entire variable domain, with the rest obtained from reference TRBV5-1 and TRBJ2-3, is as follows: KAGVTQTPRYLIKTRGQQVTLSCSPISGHRSVSWYQQTPGQGLQFLFEYFSETQRNKGNFPGRFSGRQFSNSRSEMNVSTLELGDSALYLCASSLSVAGDTTDTQYFGPGTRLTVL.

This clonotype was picked up a small number of times. The junction and the germline gene differ at one end; a read error may be behind it. V usage is TRBV7-6 and J usage is TRBJ1-2; D is perhaps TRBD1 (5 bases). The CDR3 sequence is 12 residues long. Germline V gene data show CDR1 as SGHVS and CDR2 as FNYEAQ. Here the CDR3 DNA reads TGTGCCAGCAGCATAGCTAGGGGAGGCTACACCTTC. Residues: CASSIARGGYTF.

This clonotype was observed many times. The V call is TRBV7-2, the J call TRBJ2-1, with a possible D match to TRBD2 (6 bases). V dropped 5 bases and J dropped 7 bases, with 15 bases sitting between them. Germline V gives CDR1 SGHTA, CDR2 FQGNSA. This CDR3 comprises 14 residues. CDR3 region: CASSPQTRKNEQFF. DNA of the CDR3: TGTGCCAGCAGCCCCCAGACTAGGAAGAATGAGCAGTTCTTC. The complete variable domain, with remaining parts taken from reference TRBV7-2 and TRBJ2-1, reads GAGVSQSPSNKVTEKGKDVELRCDPISGHTALYWYRQSLGQGLEFLIYFQGNSAPDKSGLPSDRFSAERTGGSVSTLTIQRTQQEDSAVYLCASSPQTRKNEQFFGPGTRLTVL.

This clonotype has a count of ten or more. This rearrangement joins TRBV7-2 to TRBJ2-6; TRBD1 might be the D (5 bases). The germline V and J ends were trimmed by 5 bases and 4 bases, with 12 bases remaining between them. The CDR3 has 15 residues. CDR1 is SGHTA and CDR2 is FQGNSA in the germline V gene. The CDR3 loop reads CASSPRASGANVLTF. Written as DNA, the CDR3 is TGTGCCAGCAGCCCCAGGGCATCCGGGGCCAACGTCCTGACTTTC.

Details on this clonotype: One end of the junction is discordant with germline, which a read error may explain. The genes are TRBV12-3 or TRBV12-4 and TRBJ2-1; 13 bases are shared with TRBD2. The CDR3 consists of 15 residues. The CDR3 sequence is CASSLGGLAGAERFF. The CDR3 DNA reads as TGTGCCAGCAGTTTAGGCGGACTAGCGGGGGCTGAGCGGTTCTTC.

V is TRBV7-3 and J is TRBJ2-7; 9 bases agree with TRBD1. The CDR3 runs 14 residues. J lost 2 bases, V lost 5 bases, and 4 bases had no gene match. From germline, CDR1 is SGHTA and CDR2 FQGTGA. As DNA, the CDR3 is TGTGCCAGCAGCGGGGGGGACAGGGCCTACGAGCAGTACTTC. It yields the protein CASSGGDRAYEQYF.

CDR3 sequence (DNA): TGCGCCAGCAGCTTGGAGGTTGAGCAGTTCTTC. Its translation is CASSLEVEQFF. This chain links TRBV5-1 with TRBJ2-1; D is unclear. Germline lookup yields CDR1 SGHRS and CDR2 YFSETQ. The CDR3 loop spans 11 amino acids. V lost 0 bases and J 9 bases, leaving 4 bases between the germline ends.

CDR3 in amino acids: CSARDRADYEQYF. The CDR3 bases are TGCAGTGCTCGGGACAGGGCGGACTACGAGCAGTACTTC. The J gene is TRBJ2-7, the V gene TRBV20-1, with 9 bases that match TRBD1. The CDR3 spans 13 residues. Germline V gives CDR1 DFQATT, CDR2 SNEGSKA (reference sequence). Trimming at V came to 5 bases and at J to 3 bases, leaving 5 bases not matched to a gene.

The sample holds many counts of this clonotype. The chain links TRBV6-1 to TRBJ2-3; 16 bases agree with TRBD2. CDR3 size: 17 residues. Per the germline V gene, CDR1 is MNHNS and CDR2 is SASEGT. Germline trimming cut 5 bases from V and 2 bases from J; bases unmatched to any gene: 4. The CDR3 DNA reads TGTGCCAGCAGTCGCGGGACTAGCGGGAGGGTCACAGATACGCAGTATTTT. Protein: CASSRGTSGRVTDTQYF.

V usage is TRBV19 and J usage is TRBJ2-5; TRBD1 or TRBD2 may be the D gene (5 bases each). The CDR3 is made up of 13 amino acids. The germline V gene encodes CDR1 LNHDA and CDR2 SQIVND (reference sequence). V was clipped by 5 bases and J by 11 bases, with 18 bases between them. The CDR3 coding sequence is TGTGCCAGTAGTCACGTGGGACCGCAGTTGCAGTACTTC. Protein product: CASSHVGPQLQYF. Combining the CDR3 with reference TRBV19 and TRBJ2-5 gives the whole variable domain DGGITQSPKYLFRKEGQNVTLSCEQNLNHDAMYWYRQDPGQGLRLIYYSQIVNDFQKGDIAEGYSVSREKKESFPLTVTSAQKNPTAFYLCASSHVGPQLQYFGPGTRLLVL.

This chain joins TRBV6-1 and TRBJ1-5, with D possibly TRBD1 on 5 matching bases. The germline V gene encodes CDR1 MNHNS and CDR2 SASEGT. The CDR3 runs 16 residues. Trimming took 3 bases from V and 4 from J, leaving 16 bases between them. Here the CDR3 reads CASSDLRGKGNQPQHF. The CDR3 DNA reads as TGTGCCAGCAGTGATCTAAGAGGGAAGGGGAATCAGCCCCAGCATTTT.

This clonotype was found many times. V gene TRBV6-2 or TRBV6-3 combines with J gene TRBJ1-5; D is unclear. The CDR3 is made up of 15 amino acids. Trimming shortened V by 2 bases and J by 4 bases, and 12 bases separated the two germline ends. Germline V CDR1 and CDR2: MNHEY, SVGEGT. The DNA of the CDR3 is TGTGCCAGCAGTTACGTTGGAGGGTGGAATCAGCCCCAGCATTTT. It specifies CASSYVGGWNQPQHF.

In this sample, this clonotype turned up a few times. The rearrangement links TRBV4-2 to TRBJ1-6; 9 positions agree with TRBD1. The trim removed 2 bases at V and 10 bases at J, leaving 9 bases unmatched. This CDR3 is built from 16 residues. The V gene's germline CDR1 is LGHNA and CDR2 YNFKEQ. The DNA for the CDR3 is TGTGCCAGCAGCCAACCGGGACAGGGAGGCGGCTCACCCCTCCACTTT. This encodes CASSQPGQGGGSPLHF.

This clonotype was observed a few times. This chain connects TRBV29-1 to TRBJ2-1, with 16 bases that match TRBD2. The junction had 3 bases not matched to a gene; V was cut back by 6 bases and J by 7 bases. Germline assignment: CDR1 SQVTM and CDR2 ANQGSEA. This CDR3 has 14 residues. CDR3 bases: TGCAGCGTGGGGGGACTAGCGGGAGGGAATGAGCAGTTCTTC. Its protein product is CSVGGLAGGNEQFF.

In its sample, this clonotype was seen a few times. The rearrangement joins TRBV7-2 to TRBJ2-7, with 12 bases that match TRBD2. The CDR3 totals 17 residues. V gave up 2 bases and J gave up 6 bases; unmatched junction bases: 11. Germline CDR1 and CDR2: SGHTA and FQGNSA. CDR3 in DNA: TGTGCCAGCAGCTTACTAGCGGGGGGGTTGAAGTCTTTCGAGCAGTACTTC. Residues: CASSLLAGGLKSFEQYF.

The genes are TRBV12-3 or TRBV12-4 and TRBJ2-6, with D unresolved. Between the trimmed V and J ends, which lost 1 base and 0 bases, there was a span of 10 bases. The CDR3 is 17 amino acids. The CDR3 protein is CASSLDRTISGANVLTF. The CDR3 region has the DNA TGTGCCAGCAGTTTAGACAGAACCATCTCTGGGGCCAACGTCCTGACTTTC.